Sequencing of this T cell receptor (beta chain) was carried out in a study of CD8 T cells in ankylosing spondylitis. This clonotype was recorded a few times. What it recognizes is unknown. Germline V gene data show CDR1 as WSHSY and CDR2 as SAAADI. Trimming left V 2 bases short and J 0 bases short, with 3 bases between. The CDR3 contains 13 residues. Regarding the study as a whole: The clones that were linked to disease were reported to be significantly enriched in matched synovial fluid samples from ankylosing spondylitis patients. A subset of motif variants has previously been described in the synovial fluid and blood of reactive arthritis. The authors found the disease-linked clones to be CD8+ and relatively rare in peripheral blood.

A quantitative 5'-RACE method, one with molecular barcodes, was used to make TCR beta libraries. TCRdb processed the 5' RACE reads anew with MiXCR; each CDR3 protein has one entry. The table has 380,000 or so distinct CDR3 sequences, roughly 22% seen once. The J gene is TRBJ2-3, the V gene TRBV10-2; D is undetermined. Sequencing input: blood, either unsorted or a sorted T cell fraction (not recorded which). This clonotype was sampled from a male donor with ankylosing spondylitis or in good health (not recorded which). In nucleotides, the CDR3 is TGCGCCAGCAGTGAGGACAGCACAGATACGCAGTATTTT. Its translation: CASSEDSTDTQYF.